This T cell receptor beta chain emerged from a study of blood T cell repertoires in COVID-19. Turning to the study itself: The analysed material was cDNA or gDNA that came from T cells, B-cell-depleted T cells, or PBMCs.

Trimming pared 10 bases from V and 0 bases from J, leaving 15 bases between. The CDR3 length is 14 residues. Per germline, CDR1 MNHEY and CDR2 SMNVEV (reference sequence). Per the authors' pipeline: The authors estimated nucleated cell counts from reference gene primer amplification. Method: immunoSEQ multiplex PCR; TCRdb's copy keeps in-frame clones and lacks some. The D gene and trimming were derived from the DNA, and the V and J assignments and clone size from that table. Here the sample spans roughly 190,000 clones, 80% to 90% being singletons. This chain links TRBV27 with TRBJ1-2; D is ambiguous. Source material: peripheral blood. The origin of this receptor is a woman aged 55-69 years with COVID-19, enrolled during active disease. The CDR3 nucleotides read TGTGCCACCAGACGACTCGCAGCTAACTATGGCTACACCTTC. It specifies CATRRLAANYGYTF.